This TCR beta chain appears in the sequencing data of a study of follicular helper T cells after annual influenza vaccination. For the study at large: Some donors were sampled over the 2013-2014, 2014-2015 and 2015-2016 vaccinations. Study-wide points: Yearly vaccinations repeatedly recalled conserved clonotypes in ICOS+CD38+ cTfh.

Assay: immunoSEQ multiplex PCR; the TCRdb copy retains only in-frame clones and omits some. Of about 9,400 clones listed, over 80% are singletons. The CDR3 consists of 16 residues. The ends lost 1 base at V and 1 base at J; junction bases unmatched: 3. Germline CDR1 reads SGDLS; CDR2 reads YYNGEE. Concerning this clone itself: Its antigen is not known.

The time point is: 2015-2016 season, pre-vaccination. Excluded were substance abuse, HIV/AIDS, active cancer, immunomodulatory drugs and active illness. Sorted cTfh were non-naive CD4+CXCR5+PD-1+, either ICOS+CD38+ or ICOS-CD38-. The chain joins TRBV9 to TRBJ2-3; 10 nucleotides align to TRBD2. The receptor's source is an adult who received the influenza vaccine. The starting material was CXCR5+ CD38- circulating T follicular helper cells from blood, obtained on the day of influenza vaccination. Subset defined: circulating Tfh, non-naive CD4+CXCR5+PD-1+ (ICOS+CD38+ or ICOS-CD38-). Here the CDR3 reads CASSVRAGGGTDTQYF. Written as DNA, the CDR3 is TGTGCCAGCAGCGTAAGAGCGGGGGGGGGCACAGATACGCAGTATTTT.